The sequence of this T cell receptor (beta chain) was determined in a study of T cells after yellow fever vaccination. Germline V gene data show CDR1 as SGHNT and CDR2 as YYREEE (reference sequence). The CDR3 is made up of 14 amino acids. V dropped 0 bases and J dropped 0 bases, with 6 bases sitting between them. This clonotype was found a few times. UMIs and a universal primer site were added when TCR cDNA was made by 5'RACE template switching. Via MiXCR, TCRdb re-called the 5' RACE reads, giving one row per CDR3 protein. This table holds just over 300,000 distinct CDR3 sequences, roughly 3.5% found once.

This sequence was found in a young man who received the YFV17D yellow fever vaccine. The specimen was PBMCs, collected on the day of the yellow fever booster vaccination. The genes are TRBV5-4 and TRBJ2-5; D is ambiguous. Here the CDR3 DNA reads TGTGCCAGCAGCTTGGATCTCCACCAAGAGACCCAGTACTTC. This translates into CASSLDLHQETQYF.